The T cell receptor (beta chain) under discussion was sequenced for a study of blood T cell repertoires in COVID-19. Study context: Material from acute and convalescent COVID-19 was sourced from the United States, Italy and Spain.

TCRdb keeps only in-frame clones here, not all; method: immunoSEQ multiplex PCR. The table has over 150,000 clones, more than 65% seen once; the top ten hold 13%. V dropped 6 bases and J dropped 1; count of bases not matched to a gene: 7. The CDR3 is 15 amino acids. Germline values: CDR1 MNHEY, CDR2 SVGAGI. J is TRBJ1-2 and V is TRBV6-5; TRBD1 aligns across 8 bases. The TCR originated in a human donor in a cohort sampled during active COVID-19. The specimen sequenced was peripheral blood. CDR3 region: CASSRPGQGNYGYTF. DNA of the CDR3: TGTGCCAGCAGCCGCCCCGGACAGGGTAACTATGGCTACACCTTC.